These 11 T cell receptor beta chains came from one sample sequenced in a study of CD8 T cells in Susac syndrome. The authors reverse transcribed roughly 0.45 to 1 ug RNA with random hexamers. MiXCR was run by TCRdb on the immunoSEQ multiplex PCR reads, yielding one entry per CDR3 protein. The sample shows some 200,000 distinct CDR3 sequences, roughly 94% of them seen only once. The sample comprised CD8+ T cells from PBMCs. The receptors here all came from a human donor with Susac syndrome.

As DNA, the CDR3 is TGCGCCAGCAGCCAATGGGACAGAACCTACGAGCAGTACTTC. Translating gives CASSQWDRTYEQYF. The V call is TRBV4-1, the J call TRBJ2-7, with 7 bases identical to TRBD1. V was clipped by 2 bases and J by 2 bases; unmatched bases: 3. The germline CDR1 and CDR2 sequences are MGHRA and YSYEKL. This CDR3 is built from 14 residues.

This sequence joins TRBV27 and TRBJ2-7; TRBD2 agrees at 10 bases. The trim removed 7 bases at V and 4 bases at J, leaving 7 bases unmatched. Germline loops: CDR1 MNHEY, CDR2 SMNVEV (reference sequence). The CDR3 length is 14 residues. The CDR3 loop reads CASTPSGRAYEQYF. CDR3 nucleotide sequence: TGTGCCAGCACCCCAAGCGGGAGGGCTTACGAGCAGTACTTC.

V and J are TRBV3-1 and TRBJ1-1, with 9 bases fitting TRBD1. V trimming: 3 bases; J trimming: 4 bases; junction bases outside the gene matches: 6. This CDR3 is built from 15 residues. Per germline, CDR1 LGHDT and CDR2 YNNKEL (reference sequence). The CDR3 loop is CASSQRTGAGTEAFF. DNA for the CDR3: TGTGCCAGCAGCCAGCGGACAGGGGCGGGCACTGAAGCTTTCTTT.

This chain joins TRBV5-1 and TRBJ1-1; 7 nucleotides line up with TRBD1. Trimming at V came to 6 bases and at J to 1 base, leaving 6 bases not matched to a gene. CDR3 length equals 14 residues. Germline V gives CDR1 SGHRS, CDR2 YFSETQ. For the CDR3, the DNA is TGCGCCAGCACCACCGGGACAGCGAACACTGAAGCTTTCTTT. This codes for CASTTGTANTEAFF.

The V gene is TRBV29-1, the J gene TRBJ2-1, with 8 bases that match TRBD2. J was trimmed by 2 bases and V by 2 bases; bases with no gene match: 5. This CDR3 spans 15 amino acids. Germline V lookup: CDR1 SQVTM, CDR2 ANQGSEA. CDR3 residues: CSVERPSGPYNEQFF. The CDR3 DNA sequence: TGCAGCGTTGAACGGCCTAGCGGGCCCTACAATGAGCAGTTCTTC.

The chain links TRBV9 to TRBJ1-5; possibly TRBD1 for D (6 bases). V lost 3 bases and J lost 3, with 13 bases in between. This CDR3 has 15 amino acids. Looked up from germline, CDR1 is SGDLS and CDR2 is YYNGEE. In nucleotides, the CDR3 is TGTGCCAGCAGCGCGTCGGGGGCGATCAATCAGCCCCAGCATTTT. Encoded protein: CASSASGAINQPQHF.

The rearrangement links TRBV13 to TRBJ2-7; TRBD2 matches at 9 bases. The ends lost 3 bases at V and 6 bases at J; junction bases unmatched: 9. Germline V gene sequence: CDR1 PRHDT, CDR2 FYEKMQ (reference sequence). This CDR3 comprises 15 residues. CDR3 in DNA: TGTGCCAGCAGCTTTGGAGCGGGGGGCTCGTCCGAGCAGTACTTC. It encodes CASSFGAGGSSEQYF.

CDR3 DNA: TGTGCCAGCAGCCAAGATGTGACTAGCGGACTGTACAATGAGCAGTTCTTC. It encodes CASSQDVTSGLYNEQFF. The rearrangement uses TRBV4-2 and TRBJ2-1; 9 nucleotides line up with TRBD2. CDR1 LGHNA and CDR2 YNFKEQ come from the germline V gene. The junction had 7 bases not matched to a gene; V was cut back by 0 bases and J by 4 bases. The CDR3 runs 17 residues.

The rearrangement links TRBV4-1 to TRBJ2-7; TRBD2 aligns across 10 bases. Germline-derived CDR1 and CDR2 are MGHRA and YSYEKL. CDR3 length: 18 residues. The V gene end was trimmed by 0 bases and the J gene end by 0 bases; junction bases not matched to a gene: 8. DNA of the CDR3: TGCGCCAGCAGCCAAGATCTCGGGACTAGCGTAAGCTCCTACGAGCAGTACTTC. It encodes CASSQDLGTSVSSYEQYF.

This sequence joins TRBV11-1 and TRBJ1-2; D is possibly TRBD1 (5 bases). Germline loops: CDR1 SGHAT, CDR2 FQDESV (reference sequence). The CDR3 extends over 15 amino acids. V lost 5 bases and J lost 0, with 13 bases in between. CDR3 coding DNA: TGTGCCAGCAGCAGGGACGGGGACCCTAACTATGGCTACACCTTC. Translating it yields CASSRDGDPNYGYTF.

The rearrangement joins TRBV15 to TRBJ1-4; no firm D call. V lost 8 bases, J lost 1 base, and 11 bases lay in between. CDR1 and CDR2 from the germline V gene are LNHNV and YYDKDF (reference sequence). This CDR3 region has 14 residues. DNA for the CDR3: TGTGCCACCGCCAATGTCGGAACTAATGAAAAACTGTTTTTT. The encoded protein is CATANVGTNEKLFF.